These T cell receptor beta chains were read from a single sample in a study of graft-versus-host responses after intestinal transplantation. Sequencing used immunoSEQ multiplex PCR; TCRdb keeps in-frame clones, though not all of them. The table lists approximately 90,000 clones, just under 95% of them singletons. These TCRs are of unknown antigen specificity. Sequences were derived from unstimulated CD8+ T cells sorted from spleen or lymph node cells, sampled before transplant. These receptor sequences come from a human donor who was the organ donor for an intestinal transplant. The CDR3 runs from the conserved cysteine through the conserved F or W. Fields, in order: V gene, CDR3 length, J gene, clone size, D gene, CDR3 DNA, CDR3 protein. D genes are given only for firm matches. Only part of the rows carry a size: once, few, many, or a class if the clone is expanded.

TRBV4-3,15,TRBJ2-5,-,-,TGCGCCAGCAGCCGCCAAGGACAGTCCCAAGAGACCCAGTACTTC,CASSRQGQSQETQYF
TRBV27,12,TRBJ2-1,-,-,TGTGCCAGCAGGCGGTCCTACAATGAGCAGTTCTTC,CASRRSYNEQFF
TRBV4-1,15,TRBJ1-5,few,-,TGCGCCAGCAGCCAAAGGGGGATCGGCAATCAGCCCCAGCATTTT,CASSQRGIGNQPQHF
TRBV4-2,17,TRBJ2-5,-,-,TGTGCCAGCAGCCATACAGGGAACCCCGAGTACCAAGAGACCCAGTACTTC,CASSHTGNPEYQETQYF
TRBV7-9,16,TRBJ2-1,-,TRBD2,TGTGCCAGCAGCTTAGGACTAGCGGGGGGGAACAATGAGCAGTTCTTC,CASSLGLAGGNNEQFF
TRBV7-4,16,TRBJ1-1,once,TRBD1,TGTGCCAGCAGTCCCCATTCGGGACAGACATTCTCAGAAGCTTTCTTT,CASSPHSGQTFSEAFF
TRBV9,14,TRBJ2-7,once,TRBD1,TGTGCCAGCAGCGTTGAGGGGGCCTCCTACGAGCAGTACTTC,CASSVEGASYEQYF
TRBV27,13,TRBJ1-6,-,-,TGTGCCAGCAGTTTTCAGGGTAATTCACCCCTCCACTTT,CASSFQGNSPLHF
TRBV28,18,TRBJ2-5,-,TRBD2,TGTGCCAGCAGTCCCCGACTAGCGGGGGGGCTTTGGAAAGAGACCCAGTACTTC,CASSPRLAGGLWKETQYF
TRBV7-3,15,TRBJ2-3,once,-,TGTGCCAGCAGCTTAATAGCGGCTAGCACAGATACGCAGTATTTT,CASSLIAASTDTQYF
TRBV4-3,14,TRBJ2-7,-,-,TGCGCCAGCAGCAAGGAGGTGGTCTTTTACGAGCAGTACTTC,CASSKEVVFYEQYF
TRBV13,16,TRBJ1-6,-,TRBD1,TGTGCCAGCAGCGTACAGGGGAGCTCCTATAATTCACCCCTCCACTTT,CASSVQGSSYNSPLHF
TRBV4-1,13,TRBJ2-3,-,-,TGCGCCAGCAGCCAAGATAATGGCAGGGTCTGGAATTTT,CASSQDNGRVWNF
TRBV11-2,16,TRBJ2-3,-,TRBD2,TGTGCCAGCAGCTCCTACAGCGGGGGGCGCACAGATACGCAGTATTTT,CASSSYSGGRTDTQYF
TRBV4-1,18,TRBJ2-3,-,TRBD2,TGCGCCAGCAGCCAAGATCATGGGACTAGCGGCTTCACAGATACGCAGTATTTT,CASSQDHGTSGFTDTQYF
TRBV7-3,18,TRBJ1-6,-,-,TGTGCCAGCAGCTTAGCTAGGTCCCGAGCGTCCTATAATTCACCCCTCCACTTT,CASSLARSRASYNSPLHF
TRBV6-6,13,TRBJ1-2,-,-,TGTGCCAGCAGACTGTGGGCCCCCTATGGCTACACCTTC,CASRLWAPYGYTF
TRBV4-3,14,TRBJ2-7,-,-,TGCGCCAGCAGCCAAGATCCTTGGAGGGCCGAGCAGTACTTC,CASSQDPWRAEQYF
TRBV28,13,TRBJ2-5,-,-,TGTGCCAGCAGTTTCTACAGTCAAGAGACCCAGTACTTC,CASSFYSQETQYF
TRBV27,15,TRBJ2-3,-,TRBD2,TGTGCCATGAGGAGCGGGGCGGGGTACACAGATACGCAGTATTTT,CAMRSGAGYTDTQYF
TRBV6-5,14,TRBJ2-7,-,-,TGTGCCAGCAGTTACTATGGCGGATCCTACGAGCAGTACTTC,CASSYYGGSYEQYF
TRBV27,14,TRBJ2-7,-,TRBD1,TGTGCCAGCAGTTACAGGGGGTTGACCCACGAGCAGTACTTC,CASSYRGLTHEQYF
TRBV7-9,16,TRBJ2-1,-,TRBD2,TGTGCCAGCAGCGGAATTACCGGGACTAGCGCTTTTGAGCAGTTCTTC,CASSGITGTSAFEQFF
TRBV5-4,14,TRBJ1-1,-,-,TGTGCCAGCAGCTTGACAGGGACGAACACTGAAACTTTCTTT,CASSLTGTNTETFF
TRBV15,15,TRBJ1-5,-,TRBD1,TGTGCCACCAGCAGAGTCACAGGGGCTAATCAGCCCCAGCATTTT,CATSRVTGANQPQHF
TRBV5-6,14,TRBJ2-3,-,-,TGTGCCAGCAGCTTGGGGATAGCGGCAGATACGCAGTATTTT,CASSLGIAADTQYF
TRBV7-2,15,TRBJ2-2,-,TRBD2,TGTGCCAGCAGCTTAGCCCGGGGGGGTACCGGGGAGCTGTTTTTT,CASSLARGGTGELFF
TRBV7-2,19,TRBJ2-7,-,TRBD1,TGTGCCAGCAGCTTAGGCATAGCCTTCCCCGGGACAGGAAAATACGAGCAGTACTTC,CASSLGIAFPGTGKYEQYF
TRBV6-5,16,TRBJ2-7,-,-,TGTGCCAGCAGTTACTCGATGGCAGTTTCGACCTACGAGCAGTACTTC,CASSYSMAVSTYEQYF
TRBV4-3,14,TRBJ2-7,-,-,TGCGCCAGCAGCCAAGAGAGGGGGACCTCCGAGCAGTACTTC,CASSQERGTSEQYF
TRBV7-3,17,TRBJ2-1,-,TRBD2,TGTGCCAGCAGCCCGAAATCCGGGGGGAGCTCCTACAATGAGCAGTTCTTC,CASSPKSGGSSYNEQFF
TRBV7-8,16,TRBJ2-7,-,-,TGTGCCAGCAGCTACAACGTCCCCGAGGTCTCCTACGAGCAGTACTTC,CASSYNVPEVSYEQYF
TRBV4-2,15,TRBJ1-5,-,TRBD1,TGTGCCAGCAGCCCAGACAGGGGCGGGAATCAGCCCCAGCATTTT,CASSPDRGGNQPQHF
TRBV4-1,16,TRBJ2-7,-,-,TGCGCCAGCAGCCAAGAAGGATCAGGGGCCGACTACGAGCAGTACTTC,CASSQEGSGADYEQYF
TRBV7-9,15,TRBJ2-2,-,-,TGTGCCAGCAATGGGGGCCCCGGGGGGACCGGGGAGCTGTTTTTT,CASNGGPGGTGELFF